Each of the 6 T cell receptor beta chains below was sequenced from the same sample in a study of OX40 agonist ivuxolimab in advanced cancers. Clones were sequenced by immunoSEQ multiplex PCR, and TCRdb holds only the in-frame ones, with some missing. Seen here are 100,000 to 150,000 clones, 80% to 95% observed once, and the top ten hold under 0.85%. Here the sequenced sample was CD4+ or CD8+ T cells sorted from blood, taken in a trial of the OX40 agonist ivuxolimab. The receptors come from an adult with an advanced solid tumor such as melanoma, head and neck, liver or kidney cancer.

The chain joins TRBV30 to TRBJ2-2; D might be TRBD1 (5 bases). V was trimmed by 5 bases and J by 3 bases, leaving 13 bases between them. There are 14 residues in the CDR3. Germline lookup yields CDR1 GTSNPN and CDR2 SVGIG (reference sequence). Here the CDR3 reads CAWDAGRDTGELFF. In DNA, the CDR3 is TGTGCCTGGGACGCCGGCAGGGACACCGGGGAGCTGTTTTTT.

The chain combines TRBV7-3 with TRBJ2-3; the D gene is possibly TRBD1 (5 bases). V was cut by 4 bases and J by 7 bases, with 12 bases left in between. The CDR3 has 13 residues. CDR1 is SGHTA and CDR2 is FQGTGA in the germline V gene. CDR3 loop: CASSSSRTNTQYF. DNA of the CDR3: TGTGCCAGCAGCTCCTCCCGGACAAATACGCAGTATTTT.

This rearrangement joins TRBV11-3 to TRBJ2-2, with 7 bases matching TRBD1. CDR1 SGHNT and CDR2 YENEEA come from the germline V gene. This CDR3 has 16 residues. The ends lost 1 base at V and 3 bases at J; junction bases unmatched: 5. The CDR3 protein is CASSLGGRGYTGELFF. CDR3 in DNA: TGTGCCAGCAGCTTAGGTGGCAGGGGGTACACCGGGGAGCTGTTTTTT.

V is TRBV25-1 and J is TRBJ1-3; tentative D call: TRBD1 (6 bases). Trimming took 3 bases from V and 4 from J, leaving 7 bases between them. This CDR3 region has 13 residues. Germline V CDR1 and CDR2: MGHDK, SYGVNS. In DNA, the CDR3 is TGTGCCAGCAGTGACGACAGGGGAAACACCATATATTTT. Protein sequence: CASSDDRGNTIYF.

V gene TRBV28 combines with J gene TRBJ2-5; maybe TRBD1 (6 bases). Germline assignment: CDR1 MDHEN and CDR2 SYDVKM. The CDR3 has 14 amino acids. Between the trimmed V and J ends, which lost 5 bases and 1 base, there was a span of 11 bases. CDR3 region: CASSIGQFQETQYF. DNA for the CDR3: TGTGCCAGCAGTATCGGACAGTTCCAAGAGACCCAGTACTTC.

This clone showed up just a few times. This chain joins TRBV19 and TRBJ1-5; D uncertain. The CDR3 totals 13 residues. In germline, CDR1 is LNHDA, CDR2 SQIVND (reference sequence). Trimming shortened V by 3 bases and J by 7 bases, and 10 bases separated the two germline ends. The CDR3 here is CASSILGWQPQHF. Written as DNA, the CDR3 is TGTGCCAGTAGTATCCTGGGTTGGCAGCCCCAGCATTTT.